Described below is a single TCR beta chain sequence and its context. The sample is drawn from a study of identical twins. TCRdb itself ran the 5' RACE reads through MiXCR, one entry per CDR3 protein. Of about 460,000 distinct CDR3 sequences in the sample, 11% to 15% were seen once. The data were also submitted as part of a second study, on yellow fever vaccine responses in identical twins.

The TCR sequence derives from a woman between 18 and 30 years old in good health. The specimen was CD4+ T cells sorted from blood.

In DNA, the CDR3 is TGTGCCAGCAGTTTATTCACTGAAGCTTTCTTT. This codes for CASSLFTEAFF. The J gene is TRBJ1-1, the V gene TRBV12-3 or TRBV12-4; D is ambiguous. The CDR3 spans 11 residues. The V gene lost 2 bases and the J gene lost 4 bases, with 2 bases spanning the gap.